The 2 T cell receptor beta chains given below trace back to one sample, sequenced in a study of T cell changes during pregnancy in multiple sclerosis. The repertoire was sequenced with immunoSEQ multiplex PCR; TCRdb's copy has only in-frame clones and lacks some. The table lists 50,000 to 80,000 clones, 80% to 95% of them singletons. This specimen was peripheral blood, taken in the second trimester of pregnancy. The receptors originated from a female donor with multiple sclerosis, enrolled in a pregnancy study.

J is TRBJ2-3 and V is TRBV10-2; TRBD1 might be the D (5 bases). V lost 3 bases and J lost 3, with 10 bases in between. The CDR3 covers 14 residues. CDR1 is WSHSY, CDR2 SAAADI, per germline. DNA of the CDR3: TGCGCCAGCAGTGATACAGGTATAACAGATACGCAGTATTTT. It codes for CASSDTGITDTQYF.

The rearrangement uses TRBV6-1 and TRBJ1-2; TRBD1 matches at 8 bases. There are 15 residues in the CDR3. Germline V gives CDR1 MNHNS, CDR2 SASEGT. V dropped 7 bases and J dropped 7; count of bases not matched to a gene: 14. Here the CDR3 reads CASTKNDRGYVGYTF. In DNA form, the CDR3 reads TGTGCCAGCACCAAAAATGACAGGGGATATGTTGGCTACACCTTC.